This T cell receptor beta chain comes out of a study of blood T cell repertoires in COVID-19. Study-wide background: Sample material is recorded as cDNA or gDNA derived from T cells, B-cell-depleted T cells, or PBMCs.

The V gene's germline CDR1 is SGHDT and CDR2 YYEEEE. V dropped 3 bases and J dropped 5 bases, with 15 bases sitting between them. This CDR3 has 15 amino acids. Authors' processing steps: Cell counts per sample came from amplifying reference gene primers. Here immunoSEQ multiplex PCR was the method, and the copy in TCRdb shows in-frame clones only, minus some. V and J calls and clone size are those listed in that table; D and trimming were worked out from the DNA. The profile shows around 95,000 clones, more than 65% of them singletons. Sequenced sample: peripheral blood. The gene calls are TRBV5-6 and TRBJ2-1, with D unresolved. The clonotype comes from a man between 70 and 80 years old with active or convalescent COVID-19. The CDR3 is CASSSLAPMDNEQFF. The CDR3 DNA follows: TGTGCCAGCAGCTCCTTAGCCCCCATGGACAATGAGCAGTTCTTC. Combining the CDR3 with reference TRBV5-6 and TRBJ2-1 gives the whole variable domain DAGVTQSPTHLIKTRGQQVTLRCSPKSGHDTVSWYQQALGQGPQFIFQYYEEEERQRGNFPDRFSGHQFPNYSSELNVNALLLGDSALYLCASSSLAPMDNEQFFGPGTRLTVL.